This T cell receptor beta chain was sequenced during a study of cytomegalovirus exposure and HLA in healthy donors. V was trimmed by 1 base and J by 1 base, leaving 7 bases between them. This CDR3 is 14 amino acids long. The V gene's germline CDR1 is SEHNR and CDR2 FQNEAQ (reference sequence). The PCR was carried out with 60 Vbeta primers and 13 Jbeta primers. Here immunoSEQ multiplex PCR was the method, and the copy in TCRdb shows in-frame clones only, minus some. The repertoire includes 120,000 to 150,000 clones, over 70% of them detected once, and around 7.1% sits in the top ten. Whole-study results and caveats: The productive fraction for most TCR beta V segments was about 90% or about 30% in an earlier analysis.

Details on this clone: Antigen specificity is unknown.

Sequencing input: PBMCs. The TCR originated in a woman between 40 and 55 years old in good health and CMV-seropositive. The chain employs TRBV7-9 and TRBJ2-5; D remains unclear. CDR3 amino acids: CASSLVAVQETQYF. CDR3 coding DNA: TGTGCCAGCAGCTTAGTGGCGGTCCAAGAGACCCAGTACTTC.